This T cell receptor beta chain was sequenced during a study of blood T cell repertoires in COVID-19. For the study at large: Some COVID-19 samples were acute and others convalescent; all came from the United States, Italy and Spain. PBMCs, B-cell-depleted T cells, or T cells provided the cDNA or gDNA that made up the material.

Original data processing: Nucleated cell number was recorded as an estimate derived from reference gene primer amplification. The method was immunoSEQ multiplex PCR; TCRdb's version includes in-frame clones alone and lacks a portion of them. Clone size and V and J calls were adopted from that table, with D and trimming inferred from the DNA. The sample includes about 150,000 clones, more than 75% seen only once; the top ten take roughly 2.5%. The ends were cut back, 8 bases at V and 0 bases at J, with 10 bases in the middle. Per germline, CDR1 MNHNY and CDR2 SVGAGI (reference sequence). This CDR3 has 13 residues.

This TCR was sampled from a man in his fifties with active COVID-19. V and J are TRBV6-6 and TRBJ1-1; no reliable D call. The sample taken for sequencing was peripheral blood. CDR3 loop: CASEAGMNTEAFF. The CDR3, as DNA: TGTGCCAGCGAGGCGGGGATGAACACTGAAGCTTTCTTT.